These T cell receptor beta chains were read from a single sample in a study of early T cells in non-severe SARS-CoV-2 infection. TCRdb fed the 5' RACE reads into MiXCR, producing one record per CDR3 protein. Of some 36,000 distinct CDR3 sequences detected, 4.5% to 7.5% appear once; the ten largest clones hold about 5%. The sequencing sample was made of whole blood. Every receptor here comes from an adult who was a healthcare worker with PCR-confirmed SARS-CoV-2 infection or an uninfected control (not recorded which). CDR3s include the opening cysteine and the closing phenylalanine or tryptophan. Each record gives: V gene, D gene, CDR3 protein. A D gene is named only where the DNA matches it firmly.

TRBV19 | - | CASRGPAVKLFF
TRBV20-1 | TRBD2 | CSAEDPGLADQETQYF
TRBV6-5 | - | CASSGRDGFYYGYTF
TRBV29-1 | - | CSVEVGPNNEQFF
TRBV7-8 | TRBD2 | CASSWDRGLAGGLETQYF
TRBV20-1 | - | CSARDAKRDTEAFF
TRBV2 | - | CASSGGQNNEKLFF
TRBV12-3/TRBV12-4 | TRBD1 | CASSRGDSHKETQYF
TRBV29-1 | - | CSVDATGRGNTEAFF
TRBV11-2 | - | CASSYTEGSSYEQYF
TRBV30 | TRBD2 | CAWSVAGGAGELFF
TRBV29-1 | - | CSHQNTEAFF
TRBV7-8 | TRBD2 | CASSSSSGRATGELFF
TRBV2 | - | CASGTSRYNEQFF
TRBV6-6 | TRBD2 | CASSSGRGISIGEQFF
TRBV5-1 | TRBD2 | CASSIAGTSDHEQFF
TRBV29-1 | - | CSVEGQDFSYNEQFF
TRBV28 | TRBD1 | CATRGTEGDYGYTF
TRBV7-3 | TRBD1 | CASSVTGGAGTEAFF
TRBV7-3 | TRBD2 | CASSPQGLGGYEQYF
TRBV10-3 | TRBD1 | CAISRDRGVGTEAFF
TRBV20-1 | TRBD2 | CSARTSGLSTDTQYF
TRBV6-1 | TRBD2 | CASSEESGRANEQFF
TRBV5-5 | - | CASNRGTSYEQYF
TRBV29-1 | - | CSVENTDTQYF
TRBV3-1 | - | CASSPPWGGGDTEAFF
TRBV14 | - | CASSQDIRSPLHF
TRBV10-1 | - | CASSELRTNTGELFF
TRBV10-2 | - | CASSERDNSNEQFF
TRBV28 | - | CATLWGGRPHEQYF
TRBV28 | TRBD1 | CASSLSGGWYGYTF
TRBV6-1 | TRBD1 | CASGTGLGNEQFF
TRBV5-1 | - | CASSRDKNGYTF
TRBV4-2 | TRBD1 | CASSQDTGTGREDTQYF
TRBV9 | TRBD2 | CASSVGRLADTDTQYF
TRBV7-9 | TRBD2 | CASSLALAGDNEQFF
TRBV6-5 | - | CASSWTQGTSYEQYF
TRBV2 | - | CASSDYRRNQPQHF
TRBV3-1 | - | CASSQLGGRANTEAFF
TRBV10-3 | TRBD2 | CAISRLAGTKAYEQYF
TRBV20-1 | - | CSARAIPARGELFF
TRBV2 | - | CASSGDFNQPQHF
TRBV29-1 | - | CSVDRDGVNEQFF
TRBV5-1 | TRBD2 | CASSLADGTSGRRTGELFF
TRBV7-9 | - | CASSYDGTRLDEQFF
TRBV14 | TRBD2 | CASSSRLADPYEQYF
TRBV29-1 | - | CSVEDRRRSSYNEQFF
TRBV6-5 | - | CASSSTGAPTYEQYF
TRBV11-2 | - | CASSLVRTGELFF
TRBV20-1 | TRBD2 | CSALPLAGGTDTQYF
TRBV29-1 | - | CSVAGTQRTQYF
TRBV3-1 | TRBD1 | CASSQRTGSSYEQYF
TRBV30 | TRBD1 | CAWTTGLSGNTIYF